This T cell receptor (beta chain) was identified in a study of T-cell reconstitution after alpha-beta-depleted transplantation in children. The V and J ends lost 5 bases and 6 bases, in that order; junction bases with no gene match: 8. CDR3 length: 17 residues. CDR1 and CDR2 from the germline V gene are MDHEN and SYDVKM. The authors prepared the TCRbeta library with unique molecular identifiers. One entry per CDR3 protein, called by TCRdb with MiXCR from the PCR reads. The table lists 440,000 or so distinct CDR3 sequences, over 40% of them singletons, with roughly a quarter in the top ten. Only a few counts were recorded for this clonotype.

This TCR was sampled from a girl aged 2 to 10 with aplastic anemia, due to receive a stem cell transplant. This specimen consisted of PBMCs, obtained before TCRalphabeta/CD19-depleted stem cell transplant. The rearrangement joins TRBV28 to TRBJ2-2; TRBD2 matches 14 bases. The CDR3: CASSGTSGSRWSGELFF. The CDR3 DNA reads TGTGCCAGCAGTGGGACTAGCGGGAGTAGATGGTCCGGGGAGCTGTTTTTT.